This T cell receptor beta chain was identified during a study of lymphopenia after photon versus proton radiotherapy. Study-level results: After the lymphocyte nadir, photon-treated repertoires showed oligoclonal expansion, especially of CD8+ Temra cells. Proton therapy kept repertoires fairly stable, unlike photons, which gained effector/memory cells. Post-nadir TCR diversity decline inversely tracked overall survival among those who died. Better survival with proton therapy was suggested as possible, not demonstrated.

Of note for this clone: The antigen is unknown.

V shed 3 bases and J shed 6 bases, with 9 bases lying between them. Germline assignment: CDR1 KGHSH and CDR2 LQKENI. CDR3 length: 13 amino acids. Sequenced by immunoSEQ multiplex PCR; TCRdb stores in-frame clones only, minus some. The sample includes 30,000 to 45,000 clones, approximately 81% of them seen just once. This TCR was sampled from a man aged 50 to 60 with gastric cancer. This chain joins TRBV18 and TRBJ2-1; possibly TRBD1 or TRBD2 for D (5 bases each). The sample in question was peripheral blood, obtained from a patient treated with photon-based radiotherapy. The CDR3 nucleotides read TGTGCCAGCTCACCCGGGGCGCGCAATGAGCAGTTCTTC. This translates into CASSPGARNEQFF.